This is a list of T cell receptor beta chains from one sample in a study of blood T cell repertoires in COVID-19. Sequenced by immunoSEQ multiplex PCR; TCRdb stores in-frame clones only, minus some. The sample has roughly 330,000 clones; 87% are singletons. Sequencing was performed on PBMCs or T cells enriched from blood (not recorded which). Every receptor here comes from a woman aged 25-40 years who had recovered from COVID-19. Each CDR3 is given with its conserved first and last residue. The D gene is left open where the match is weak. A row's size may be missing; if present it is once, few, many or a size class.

CDR3aa: CASRWRAGGYNEQFF
CDR3nt: TGTGCCAGCAGGTGGCGAGCGGGGGGCTACAATGAGCAGTTCTTC
v_gene: TRBV7-2
d_gene: TRBD2
abundance: .
j_gene: TRBJ2-1

CDR3aa: CACDRDATDTQYF
CDR3nt: TGTGCCTGTGACAGGGACGCCACAGATACGCAGTATTTT
v_gene: TRBV30
d_gene: TRBD1
abundance: .
j_gene: TRBJ2-3

CDR3aa: CASRSPHRGHTEAFF
CDR3nt: TGTGCCAGCAGGTCGCCACACAGGGGCCACACTGAAGCTTTCTTT
v_gene: TRBV6-5
d_gene: TRBD1
abundance: .
j_gene: TRBJ1-1

CDR3aa: CASSQTYFISNQPQHF
CDR3nt: TGCGCCAGCAGCCAAACTTATTTCATTAGCAATCAGCCCCAGCATTTT
v_gene: TRBV4-3
d_gene: .
abundance: many
j_gene: TRBJ1-5

CDR3aa: CAIRNDRGQETQYF
CDR3nt: TGTGCCATCAGAAACGACAGGGGGCAAGAGACCCAGTACTTC
v_gene: TRBV10-3
d_gene: TRBD1
abundance: once
j_gene: TRBJ2-5

CDR3aa: CASSLARQGSGNTIYF
CDR3nt: TGTGCCAGCAGCTTAGCGCGCCAGGGGAGTGGAAACACCATATATTTT
v_gene: TRBV7-9
d_gene: .
abundance: .
j_gene: TRBJ1-3

CDR3aa: CASIRDSYSYEQYF
CDR3nt: TGTGCCAGCATTCGGGACAGCTACTCCTACGAGCAGTACTTC
v_gene: TRBV2
d_gene: TRBD1
abundance: few
j_gene: TRBJ2-7

CDR3aa: CASSHDRTYNSPLHF
CDR3nt: TGTGCCAGCAGTCACGACAGAACCTATAATTCACCCCTCCACTTT
v_gene: TRBV7-6
d_gene: .
abundance: .
j_gene: TRBJ1-6

CDR3aa: CASSPSGTGGTEAFF
CDR3nt: TGTGCCAGCAGTCCTTCGGGGACAGGGGGCACTGAAGCTTTCTTT
v_gene: TRBV28
d_gene: TRBD1
abundance: .
j_gene: TRBJ1-1

CDR3aa: CASSLYRGRRTEAFF
CDR3nt: TGTGCCAGCAGCCTTTACAGGGGGCGTCGGACTGAAGCTTTCTTT
v_gene: TRBV7-9
d_gene: TRBD1
abundance: .
j_gene: TRBJ1-1

CDR3aa: CASSTEARRAEAFF
CDR3nt: TGTGCCAGCAGCACCGAGGCCCGCAGGGCGGAAGCTTTCTTT
v_gene: TRBV14
d_gene: .
abundance: .
j_gene: TRBJ1-1

CDR3aa: CASSLEVRSGYEQYF
CDR3nt: TGTGCCAGCAGCTTGGAAGTGCGGTCTGGGTACGAGCAGTACTTC
v_gene: TRBV5-5
d_gene: .
abundance: .
j_gene: TRBJ2-7

CDR3aa: CSVDQGSYGYTF
CDR3nt: TGCAGCGTTGACCAGGGAAGCTATGGCTACACCTTC
v_gene: TRBV29-1
d_gene: .
abundance: once
j_gene: TRBJ1-2

CDR3aa: CSVQAGGNQPQHF
CDR3nt: TGCAGCGTCCAGGCCGGGGGCAATCAGCCCCAGCATTTT
v_gene: TRBV29-1
d_gene: .
abundance: .
j_gene: TRBJ1-5

CDR3aa: CASSLSTNEKLFF
CDR3nt: TGTGCCAGCAGCCTATCAACTAATGAAAAACTGTTTTTT
v_gene: TRBV3-1/TRBV3-2
d_gene: .
abundance: .
j_gene: TRBJ1-4

CDR3aa: CASCYRGSPLHF
CDR3nt: TGTGCCAGCTGCTATCGGGGTTCACCCCTCCACTTT
v_gene: TRBV7-2
d_gene: .
abundance: .
j_gene: TRBJ1-6

CDR3aa: CASSTADYGYTF
CDR3nt: TGTGCCAGCTCTACAGCGGACTATGGCTACACCTTC
v_gene: TRBV2
d_gene: .
abundance: .
j_gene: TRBJ1-2

CDR3aa: CASSQERTVSYEQYF
CDR3nt: TGTGCCAGCAGCCAAGAAAGGACTGTCTCCTACGAGCAGTACTTC
v_gene: TRBV4-2
d_gene: .
abundance: .
j_gene: TRBJ2-7

CDR3aa: CASSVLRTGSYETGELFF
CDR3nt: TGTGCCAGCAGCGTCCTACGGACAGGTTCTTATGAAACCGGGGAGCTGTTTTTT
v_gene: TRBV9
d_gene: TRBD1
abundance: few
j_gene: TRBJ2-2

CDR3aa: CASSHLGIGGGPEAFF
CDR3nt: TGCGCCAGCAGCCACCTAGGTATAGGGGGCGGCCCTGAAGCTTTCTTT
v_gene: TRBV4-1
d_gene: TRBD1
abundance: .
j_gene: TRBJ1-1

CDR3aa: CASSPGYAEAFF
CDR3nt: TGTGCCAGCAGCCCGGGGTACGCTGAAGCTTTCTTT
v_gene: TRBV2
d_gene: .
abundance: once
j_gene: TRBJ1-1

CDR3aa: CASSPGDSRGYTF
CDR3nt: TGCGCCAGCAGCCCGGGGGACTCGAGGGGCTACACCTTC
v_gene: TRBV4-3
d_gene: .
abundance: few
j_gene: TRBJ1-2

CDR3aa: CASGLGPRPPGQGRYNEQFF
CDR3nt: TGTGCTAGTGGTTTGGGACCGCGACCCCCAGGACAGGGGAGATACAATGAGCAGTTCTTC
v_gene: TRBV12-5
d_gene: TRBD1
abundance: .
j_gene: TRBJ2-1

CDR3aa: CSLMTGVETQYF
CDR3nt: TGCAGCCTCATGACAGGGGTGGAGACCCAGTACTTC
v_gene: TRBV29-1
d_gene: TRBD1
abundance: .
j_gene: TRBJ2-5

CDR3aa: CASSPGMSGGSYPDYNEQFF
CDR3nt: TGCGCCAGCAGCCCCGGAATGAGCGGGGGGTCCTACCCCGACTACAATGAGCAGTTCTTC
v_gene: TRBV5-1
d_gene: TRBD2
abundance: .
j_gene: TRBJ2-1

CDR3aa: CASSLGLASYEQYF
CDR3nt: TGTGCCAGCAGCTTGGGCCTAGCGTCCTACGAGCAGTACTTC
v_gene: TRBV7-2
d_gene: .
abundance: .
j_gene: TRBJ2-7

CDR3aa: CSASRTGGTEAFF
CDR3nt: TGCAGTGCTAGTCGGACAGGGGGCACTGAAGCTTTCTTT
v_gene: TRBV20-1
d_gene: TRBD1
abundance: .
j_gene: TRBJ1-1

CDR3aa: CASSLRAGGGTEAFF
CDR3nt: TGTGCCAGCAGTTTACGGGCAGGGGGAGGCACTGAAGCTTTCTTT
v_gene: TRBV28
d_gene: TRBD1
abundance: few
j_gene: TRBJ1-1

CDR3aa: CASSPPTEDFEQYF
CDR3nt: TGTGCCAGCTCACCACCTACTGAAGATTTCGAGCAGTACTTC
v_gene: TRBV18
d_gene: .
abundance: once
j_gene: TRBJ2-7

CDR3aa: CASSTGQGVGWGYTF
CDR3nt: TGCGCCAGCAGCACGGGACAGGGGGTGGGTTGGGGCTACACCTTC
v_gene: TRBV4-1
d_gene: TRBD1
abundance: .
j_gene: TRBJ1-2

CDR3aa: CASSATGQGYEQYF
CDR3nt: TGTGCCAGCAGCGCGACGGGACAGGGATACGAGCAGTACTTC
v_gene: TRBV9
d_gene: TRBD1
abundance: .
j_gene: TRBJ2-7

CDR3aa: CASSLGQLGSFGGHDEQFF
CDR3nt: TGTGCCAGCAGCTTAGGTCAACTTGGGTCATTTGGGGGACACGATGAGCAGTTCTTC
v_gene: TRBV7-8
d_gene: .
abundance: .
j_gene: TRBJ2-1

CDR3aa: CASSLTGTDSYNEQFF
CDR3nt: TGTGCCAGCAGCTTAACCGGGACAGACTCCTACAATGAGCAGTTCTTC
v_gene: TRBV7-9
d_gene: TRBD1
abundance: .
j_gene: TRBJ2-1

CDR3aa: CASSLPSAYEQYF
CDR3nt: TGTGCCAGCAGCTTACCTTCCGCCTACGAGCAGTACTTC
v_gene: TRBV7-9
d_gene: .
abundance: .
j_gene: TRBJ2-7

CDR3aa: CASSQQPGGDYEQYF
CDR3nt: TGTGCCAGCAGCCAACAACCCGGGGGGGACTACGAGCAGTACTTC
v_gene: TRBV3-1/TRBV3-2
d_gene: TRBD2
abundance: .
j_gene: TRBJ2-7

CDR3aa: CASRKFMGAGYGYTF
CDR3nt: TGTGCCAGCAGAAAATTCATGGGGGCAGGGTATGGCTACACCTTC
v_gene: TRBV7-2
d_gene: .
abundance: .
j_gene: TRBJ1-2

CDR3aa: CATLGDRVPGQETQYF
CDR3nt: TGTGCCACTTTAGGGGATCGGGTCCCTGGACAAGAGACCCAGTACTTC
v_gene: TRBV2
d_gene: .
abundance: .
j_gene: TRBJ2-5

CDR3aa: CASSLAGGNTGELFF
CDR3nt: TGTGCCAGCAGTTTAGCAGGGGGCAACACCGGGGAGCTGTTTTTT
v_gene: TRBV7-9
d_gene: TRBD1
abundance: .
j_gene: TRBJ2-2

CDR3aa: CATRRSSATNEKLFF
CDR3nt: TGTGCCACAAGGAGAAGTAGTGCAACTAATGAAAAACTGTTTTTT
v_gene: TRBV19
d_gene: .
abundance: .
j_gene: TRBJ1-4

CDR3aa: CASSPFTSGGETQYF
CDR3nt: TGTGCCAGCAGCCCATTCACCAGCGGGGGAGAGACCCAGTACTTC
v_gene: TRBV3-1/TRBV3-2
d_gene: TRBD2
abundance: few
j_gene: TRBJ2-5

CDR3aa: CASSQEGLAGSGETQYF
CDR3nt: TGCGCCAGCAGCCAAGAGGGGCTAGCGGGTTCAGGAGAGACCCAGTACTTC
v_gene: TRBV4-3
d_gene: TRBD2
abundance: .
j_gene: TRBJ2-5

CDR3aa: CASSLGRGGNEKLFF
CDR3nt: TGCGCCAGCAGCCTGGGGCGAGGGGGCAATGAAAAACTGTTTTTT
v_gene: TRBV5-1
d_gene: TRBD1
abundance: .
j_gene: TRBJ1-4

CDR3aa: CASSNESGDTQYF
CDR3nt: TGTGCCAGCAGCAACGAGAGCGGAGATACGCAGTATTTT
v_gene: TRBV21-1
d_gene: .
abundance: .
j_gene: TRBJ2-3

CDR3aa: CASDRGRPTDTQYF
CDR3nt: TGTGCCAGCGACAGGGGTAGACCCACAGATACGCAGTATTTT
v_gene: TRBV19
d_gene: TRBD1
abundance: .
j_gene: TRBJ2-3

CDR3aa: CASSLAVGGVNSPLHF
CDR3nt: TGTGCCAGCAGCTTAGCAGTAGGGGGGGTCAACTCACCCCTCCACTTT
v_gene: TRBV7-8
d_gene: .
abundance: .
j_gene: TRBJ1-6

CDR3aa: CASSPSGANVLTF
CDR3nt: TGTGCCAGCAGCCCGTCTGGGGCCAACGTCCTGACTTTC
v_gene: TRBV9
d_gene: .
abundance: .
j_gene: TRBJ2-6

CDR3aa: CASSLERTGVNEQFF
CDR3nt: TGTGCCAGCAGCTTGGAGCGGACAGGGGTCAATGAGCAGTTCTTC
v_gene: TRBV5-4
d_gene: TRBD1
abundance: .
j_gene: TRBJ2-1

CDR3aa: CASSFGQFLSQPQHF
CDR3nt: TGTGCCAGCAGTTTCGGACAGTTTCTTTCTCAGCCCCAGCATTTT
v_gene: TRBV6-2/TRBV6-3
d_gene: .
abundance: .
j_gene: TRBJ1-5

CDR3aa: CASSSIGTGGVETQYF
CDR3nt: TGTGCCAGCAGCTCCATAGGGACAGGGGGGGTGGAGACCCAGTACTTC
v_gene: TRBV5-6
d_gene: TRBD1
abundance: .
j_gene: TRBJ2-5

CDR3aa: CASSQYGGRRETQYF
CDR3nt: TGTGCCAGCAGCCAATATGGGGGCCGTAGAGAGACCCAGTACTTC
v_gene: TRBV3-1/TRBV3-2
d_gene: .
abundance: .
j_gene: TRBJ2-5

CDR3aa: CASSHRRGAGDTQYF
CDR3nt: TGTGCCAGCAGCCACAGGCGGGGGGCAGGAGATACGCAGTATTTT
v_gene: TRBV3-1/TRBV3-2
d_gene: TRBD2
abundance: .
j_gene: TRBJ2-3

CDR3aa: CASSRRSSYNEQFF
CDR3nt: TGTGCCAGCAGCCGACGGAGTTCCTACAATGAGCAGTTCTTC
v_gene: TRBV4-2
d_gene: .
abundance: .
j_gene: TRBJ2-1

CDR3aa: CASSPLRQANEKLFF
CDR3nt: TGTGCCAGCAGCCCGCTCAGGCAGGCAAATGAAAAACTGTTTTTT
v_gene: TRBV14
d_gene: .
abundance: .
j_gene: TRBJ1-4